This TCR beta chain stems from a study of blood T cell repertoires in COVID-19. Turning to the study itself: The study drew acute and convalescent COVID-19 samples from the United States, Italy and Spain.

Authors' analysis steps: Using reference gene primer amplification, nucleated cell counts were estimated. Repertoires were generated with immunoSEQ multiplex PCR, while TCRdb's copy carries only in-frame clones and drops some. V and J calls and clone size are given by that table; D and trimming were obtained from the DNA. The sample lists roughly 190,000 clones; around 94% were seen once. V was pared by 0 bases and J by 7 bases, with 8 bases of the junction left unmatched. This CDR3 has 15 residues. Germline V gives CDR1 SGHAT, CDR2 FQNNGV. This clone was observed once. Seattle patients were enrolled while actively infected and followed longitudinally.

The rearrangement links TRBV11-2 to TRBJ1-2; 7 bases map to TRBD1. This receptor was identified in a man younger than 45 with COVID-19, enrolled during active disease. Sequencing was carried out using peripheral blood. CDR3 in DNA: TGTGCCAGCAGCTTAGATCCGACAGGGTCGAGTGGCTACACCTTC. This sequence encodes CASSLDPTGSSGYTF.